This T cell receptor (beta chain) was sequenced in a study of T cell responses to AZD1222 COVID-19 vaccine. Study-wide points: In all cases, repertoires were sampled only after the peak T cell response. Spike-specific TCR breadth and depth grew following two AZD1222 doses.

Trimming cost V 5 bases and J 1 base, with 6 bases left between them. The germline CDR1 and CDR2 sequences are SGHAT and FQNNGV. The CDR3 length is 14 residues. Profiled with immunoSEQ multiplex PCR; TCRdb holds only in-frame clones, not every one. The sample lists under 200,000 clones; more than 75% were seen once. The analysis combined second doses at about 4 or about 12 weeks. As for this clone: Antigen specificity is unknown.

The origin of this receptor is an adult who received the AZD1222 COVID-19 vaccine. Material: peripheral blood, obtained 28 days after the second AZD1222 dose. This chain joins TRBV11-2 and TRBJ1-6; no reliable D call. In DNA, the CDR3 is TGTGCCAGCAGCCCATTTTCCTATAATTCACCCCTCCACTTT. This gives the protein CASSPFSYNSPLHF. Full variable domain (rest looked up from reference TRBV11-2 and TRBJ1-6): EAGVAQSPRYKIIEKRQSVAFWCNPISGHATLYWYQQILGQGPKLLIQFQNNGVVDDSQLPKDRFSAERLKGVDSTLKIQPAKLEDSAVYLCASSPFSYNSPLHFGNGTRLTVT.